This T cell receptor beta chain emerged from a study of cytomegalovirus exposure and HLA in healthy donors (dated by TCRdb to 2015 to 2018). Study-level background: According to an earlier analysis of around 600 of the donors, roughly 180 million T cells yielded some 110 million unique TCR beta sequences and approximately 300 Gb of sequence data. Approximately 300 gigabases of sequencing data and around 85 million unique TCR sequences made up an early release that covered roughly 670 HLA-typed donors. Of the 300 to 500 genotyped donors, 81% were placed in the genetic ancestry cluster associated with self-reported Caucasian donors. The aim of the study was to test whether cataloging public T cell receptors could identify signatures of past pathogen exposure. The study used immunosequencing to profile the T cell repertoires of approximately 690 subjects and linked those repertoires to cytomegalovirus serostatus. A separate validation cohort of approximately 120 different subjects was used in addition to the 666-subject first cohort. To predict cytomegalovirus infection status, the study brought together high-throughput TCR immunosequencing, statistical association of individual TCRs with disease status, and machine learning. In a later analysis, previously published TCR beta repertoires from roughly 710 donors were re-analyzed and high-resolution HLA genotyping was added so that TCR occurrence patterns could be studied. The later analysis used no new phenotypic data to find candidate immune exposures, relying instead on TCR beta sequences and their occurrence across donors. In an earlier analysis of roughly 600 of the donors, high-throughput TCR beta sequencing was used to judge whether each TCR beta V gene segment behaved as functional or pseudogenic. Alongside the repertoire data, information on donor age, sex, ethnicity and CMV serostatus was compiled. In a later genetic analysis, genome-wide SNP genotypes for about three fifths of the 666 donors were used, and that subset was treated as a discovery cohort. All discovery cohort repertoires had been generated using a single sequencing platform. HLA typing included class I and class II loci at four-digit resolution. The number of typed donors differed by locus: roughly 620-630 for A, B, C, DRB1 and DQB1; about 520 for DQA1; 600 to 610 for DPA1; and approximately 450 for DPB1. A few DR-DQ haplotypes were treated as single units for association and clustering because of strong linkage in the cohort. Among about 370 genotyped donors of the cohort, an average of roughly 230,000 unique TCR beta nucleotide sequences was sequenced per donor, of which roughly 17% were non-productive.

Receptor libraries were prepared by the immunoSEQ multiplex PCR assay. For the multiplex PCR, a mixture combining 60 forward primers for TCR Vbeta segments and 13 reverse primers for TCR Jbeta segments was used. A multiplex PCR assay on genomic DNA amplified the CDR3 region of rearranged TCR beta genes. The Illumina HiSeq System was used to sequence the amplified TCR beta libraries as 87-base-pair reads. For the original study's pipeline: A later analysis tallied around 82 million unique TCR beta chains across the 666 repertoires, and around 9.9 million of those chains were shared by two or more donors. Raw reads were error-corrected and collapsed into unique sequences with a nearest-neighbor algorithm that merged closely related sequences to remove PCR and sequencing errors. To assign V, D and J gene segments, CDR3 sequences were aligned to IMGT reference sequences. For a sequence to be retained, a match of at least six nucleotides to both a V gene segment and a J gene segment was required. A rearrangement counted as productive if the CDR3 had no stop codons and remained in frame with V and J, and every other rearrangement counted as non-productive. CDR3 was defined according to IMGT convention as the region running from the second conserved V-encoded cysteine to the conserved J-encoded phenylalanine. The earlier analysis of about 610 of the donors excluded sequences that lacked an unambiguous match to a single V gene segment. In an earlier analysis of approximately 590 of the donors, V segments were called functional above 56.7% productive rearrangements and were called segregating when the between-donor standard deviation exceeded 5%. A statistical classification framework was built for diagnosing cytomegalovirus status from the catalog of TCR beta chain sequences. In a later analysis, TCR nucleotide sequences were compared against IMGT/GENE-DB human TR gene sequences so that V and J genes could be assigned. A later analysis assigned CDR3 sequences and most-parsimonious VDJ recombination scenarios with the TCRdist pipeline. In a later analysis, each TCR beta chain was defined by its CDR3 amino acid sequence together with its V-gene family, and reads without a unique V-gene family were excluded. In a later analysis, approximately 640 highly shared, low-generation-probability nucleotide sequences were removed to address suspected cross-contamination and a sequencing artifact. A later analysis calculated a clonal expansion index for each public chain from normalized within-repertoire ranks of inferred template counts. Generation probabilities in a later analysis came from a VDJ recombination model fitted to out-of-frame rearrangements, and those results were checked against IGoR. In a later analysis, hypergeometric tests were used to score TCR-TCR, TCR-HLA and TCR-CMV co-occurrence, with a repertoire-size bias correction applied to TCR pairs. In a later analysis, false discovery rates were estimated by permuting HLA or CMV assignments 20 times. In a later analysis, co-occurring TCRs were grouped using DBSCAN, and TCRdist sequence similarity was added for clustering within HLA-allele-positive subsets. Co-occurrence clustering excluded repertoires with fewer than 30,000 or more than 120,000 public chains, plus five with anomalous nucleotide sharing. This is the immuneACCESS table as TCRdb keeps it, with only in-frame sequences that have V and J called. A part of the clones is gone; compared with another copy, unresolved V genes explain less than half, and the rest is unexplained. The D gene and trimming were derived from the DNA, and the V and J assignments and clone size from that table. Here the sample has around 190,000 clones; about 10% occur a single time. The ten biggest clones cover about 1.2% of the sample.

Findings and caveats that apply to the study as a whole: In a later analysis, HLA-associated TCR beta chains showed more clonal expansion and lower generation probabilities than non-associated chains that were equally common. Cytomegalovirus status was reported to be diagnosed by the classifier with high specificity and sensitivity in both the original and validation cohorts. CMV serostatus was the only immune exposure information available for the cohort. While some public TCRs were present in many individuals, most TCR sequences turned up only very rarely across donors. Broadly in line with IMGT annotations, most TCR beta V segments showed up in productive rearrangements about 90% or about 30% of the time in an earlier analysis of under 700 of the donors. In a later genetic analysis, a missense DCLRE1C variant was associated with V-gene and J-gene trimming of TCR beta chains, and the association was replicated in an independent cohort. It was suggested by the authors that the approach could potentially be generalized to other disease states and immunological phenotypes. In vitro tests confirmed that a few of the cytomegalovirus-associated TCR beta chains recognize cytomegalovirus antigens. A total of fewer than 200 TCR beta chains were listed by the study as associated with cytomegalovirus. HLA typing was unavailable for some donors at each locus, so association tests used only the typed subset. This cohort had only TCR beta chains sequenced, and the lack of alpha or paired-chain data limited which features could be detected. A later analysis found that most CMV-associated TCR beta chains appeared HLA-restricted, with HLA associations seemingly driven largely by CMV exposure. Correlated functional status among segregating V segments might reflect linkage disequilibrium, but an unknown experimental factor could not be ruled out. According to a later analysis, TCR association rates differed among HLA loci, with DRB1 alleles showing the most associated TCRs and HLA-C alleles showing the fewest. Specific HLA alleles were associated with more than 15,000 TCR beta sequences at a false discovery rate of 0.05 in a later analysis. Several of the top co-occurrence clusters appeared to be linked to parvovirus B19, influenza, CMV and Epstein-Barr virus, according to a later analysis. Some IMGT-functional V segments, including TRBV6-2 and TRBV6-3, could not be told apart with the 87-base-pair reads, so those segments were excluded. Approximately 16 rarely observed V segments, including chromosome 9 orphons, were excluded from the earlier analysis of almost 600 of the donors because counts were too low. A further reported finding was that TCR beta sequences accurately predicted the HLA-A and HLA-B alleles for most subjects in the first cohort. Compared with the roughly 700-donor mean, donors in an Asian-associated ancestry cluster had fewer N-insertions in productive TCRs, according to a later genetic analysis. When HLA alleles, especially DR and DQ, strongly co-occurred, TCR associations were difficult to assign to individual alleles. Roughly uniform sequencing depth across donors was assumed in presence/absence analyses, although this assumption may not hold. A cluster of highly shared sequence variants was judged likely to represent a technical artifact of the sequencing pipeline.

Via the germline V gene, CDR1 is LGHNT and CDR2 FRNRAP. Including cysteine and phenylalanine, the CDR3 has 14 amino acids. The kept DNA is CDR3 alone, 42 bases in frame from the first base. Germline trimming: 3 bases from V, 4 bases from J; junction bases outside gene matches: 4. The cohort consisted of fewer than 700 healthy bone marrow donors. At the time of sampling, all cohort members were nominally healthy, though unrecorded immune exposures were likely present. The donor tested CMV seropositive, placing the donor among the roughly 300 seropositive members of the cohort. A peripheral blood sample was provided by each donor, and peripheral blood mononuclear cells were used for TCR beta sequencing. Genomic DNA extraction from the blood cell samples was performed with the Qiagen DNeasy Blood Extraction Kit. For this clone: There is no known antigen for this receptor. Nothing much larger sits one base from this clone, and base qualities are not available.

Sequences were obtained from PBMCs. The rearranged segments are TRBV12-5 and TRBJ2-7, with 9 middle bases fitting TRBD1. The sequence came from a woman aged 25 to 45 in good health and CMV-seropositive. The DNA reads TGTGCTAGTGGTTTAGGACAGGGGACGTACGAGCAGTACTTC. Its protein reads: CASGLGQGTYEQYF.